Below are 29 T cell receptor beta chains sequenced from a single sample in a study of T cell responses to AZD1222 COVID-19 vaccine. The table came from immunoSEQ multiplex PCR; TCRdb's copy has only in-frame clones and leaves some out. The table records about 150,000 clones, approximately 87% of them present only once. The sample here was peripheral blood, taken 28 days after the second AZD1222 dose. These receptors all stem from an adult who received the AZD1222 COVID-19 vaccine.

V and J are TRBV2 and TRBJ2-7; 7 bases agree with TRBD1. V was clipped by 6 bases and J by 2 bases; unmatched bases: 13. This CDR3 spans 16 amino acids. Germline CDR1 and CDR2: SNHLY and FYNNEI. The CDR3 DNA is TGTGCCAGCAGAGATACCCTACAGGGGATGACCTACGAGCAGTACTTC. Residues: CASRDTLQGMTYEQYF. Drawing the rest from reference TRBV2 and TRBJ2-7, the complete variable domain is EPEVTQTPSHQVTQMGQEVILRCVPISNHLYFYWYRQILGQKVEFLVSFYNNEISEKSEIFDDQFSVERPDGSNFTLKIRSTKLEDSAMYFCASRDTLQGMTYEQYFGPGTRLTVT.

The chain links TRBV6-5 to TRBJ2-1, with TRBD2 as a possible D gene (5 bases). This CDR3 has 11 amino acids. Germline V gene data show CDR1 as MNHEY and CDR2 as SVGAGI. Trimming removed 7 bases from V and 6 bases from J, with 7 bases in between. CDR3 loop: CASMRANEQFF. The CDR3 nucleotides are TGTGCCAGCATGAGGGCCAATGAGCAGTTCTTC.

This clone has a single count. The J gene is TRBJ2-7, the V gene TRBV9; 10 positions match TRBD1. There are 14 residues in the CDR3. V shed 0 bases and J 8 bases; nucleotides not matched to a gene: 5. Germline CDR1 is SGDLS and CDR2 is YYNGEE. As DNA, the CDR3 is TGTGCCAGCAGCGTAGTTGGGGACAGGGGCCAGCAGTACTTC. This sequence encodes CASSVVGDRGQQYF.

The chain employs TRBV6-1 and TRBJ2-7, with D tentatively TRBD1 (6 bases). This CDR3 comprises 14 residues. Germline CDR1 MNHNS, CDR2 SASEGT. V lost 1 base and J lost 4, with 11 bases in between. CDR3: CASSEGGPRYEQYF. In DNA form, the CDR3 reads TGTGCCAGCAGTGAAGGGGGGCCTAGGTACGAGCAGTACTTC.

This chain links TRBV2 with TRBJ1-6; D perhaps matches TRBD1 (5 bases). The germline V gene encodes CDR1 SNHLY and CDR2 FYNNEI. This CDR3 spans 14 amino acids. The V gene lost 6 bases and the J gene lost 6 bases, with 12 bases spanning the gap. The CDR3 spells CASRASGPNSPLHF. The CDR3 region has the DNA TGTGCCAGCAGGGCTTCGGGGCCTAATTCACCCCTCCACTTT.

This chain connects TRBV25-1 to TRBJ1-4; TRBD1 is a possible D gene (6 bases). Between the trimmed V and J ends, which lost 5 bases and 7 bases, there was a span of 14 bases. The CDR3 is 14 amino acids. The germline V gene encodes CDR1 MGHDK and CDR2 SYGVNS. The CDR3 nucleotides are TGTGCCAGCAGTCAAGGGCGGGGGCCTGAAAAACTGTTTTTT. Translating it yields CASSQGRGPEKLFF.

V and J are TRBV6-5 and TRBJ1-4, with TRBD1 matching 7 bases. Germline V lookup: CDR1 MNHEY, CDR2 SVGAGI. This CDR3 has 13 amino acids. V trimming: 3 bases; J trimming: 7 bases; junction bases outside the gene matches: 2. The CDR3 spells CASSYQGGEKLFF. The CDR3 DNA sequence: TGTGCCAGCAGTTATCAGGGGGGTGAAAAACTGTTTTTT.

This CDR3 reads CASGGRGLGTEAFF. Written as DNA, the CDR3 is TGTGCCAGCGGGGGCAGGGGGCTGGGGACTGAAGCTTTCTTT. The chain carries TRBV3-1 (or the pseudogene TRBV3-2) and TRBJ1-1; TRBD1 matches 8 bases. The CDR3 is made up of 14 amino acids. The junction had 10 bases not matched to a gene; V was cut back by 8 bases and J by 5 bases. Germline V gives CDR1 LGHDT, CDR2 YNNKEL (reference sequence).

The chain recombines TRBV6-2 or TRBV6-3 with TRBJ2-7; 7 nucleotides align to TRBD2. CDR1 is MNHEY and CDR2 is SVGEGT in the germline V gene. V gave up 4 bases and J gave up 2 bases; unmatched junction bases: 5. The CDR3 totals 14 residues. In nucleotides, the CDR3 is TGTGCCAGCAGTTCACTAGCGAGGACCTACGAGCAGTACTTC. Translated: CASSSLARTYEQYF.

The CDR3 here is CASSPGRTSGRNIQYF. CDR3 DNA sequence: TGTGCCAGCTCCCCCGGCAGGACTAGCGGGAGGAACATTCAGTACTTC. V gene TRBV18 combines with J gene TRBJ2-4; 14 bases agree with TRBD2. In germline, CDR1 is KGHSH, CDR2 LQKENI. J lost 7 bases, V lost 6 bases, and 8 bases had no gene match. The CDR3 extends over 16 amino acids. The full variable domain, its missing parts supplied by reference TRBV18 and TRBJ2-4, is NAGVMQNPRHLVRRRGQEARLRCSPMKGHSHVYWYRQLPEEGLKFMVYLQKENIIDESGMPKERFSAEFPKEGPSILRIQQVVRGDSAAYFCASSPGRTSGRNIQYFGAGTRLSVL.

This clone was observed a few times. This chain connects TRBV25-1 to TRBJ1-1; 10 bases are a match to TRBD1. Germline CDR1 is MGHDK and CDR2 is SYGVNS. CDR3 size: 16 residues. V was pared by 5 bases and J by 2 bases, with 8 bases of the junction left unmatched. CDR3 in amino acids: CASSPPGQGTNTEAFF. CDR3 coding DNA: TGTGCCAGCAGTCCCCCGGGACAGGGGACCAACACTGAAGCTTTCTTT.

The genes are TRBV28 and TRBJ2-2; D is unresolved. V was shortened by 7 bases and J by 1 base, with 7 bases between the two germline ends. Germline CDR1 MDHEN, CDR2 SYDVKM. The CDR3 is 13 residues long. The CDR3 coding sequence is TGTGCCAGCAAGGGAAAGAACACCGGGGAGCTGTTTTTT. This encodes CASKGKNTGELFF.

The chain carries TRBV29-1 and TRBJ2-7, with 7 bases fitting TRBD1. With V trimmed by 6 bases and J by 2 bases, 7 bases remained unmatched. Germline CDR1 is SQVTM and CDR2 is ANQGSEA. The CDR3 contains 13 residues. CDR3 amino acids: CSVVPGTAYEQYF. Written as DNA, the CDR3 is TGCAGCGTCGTGCCCGGGACAGCCTACGAGCAGTACTTC.

V is TRBV5-1 and J is TRBJ2-2, with D maybe TRBD1 (5 bases). Trimming removed 2 bases at V and 0 bases at J, with 8 bases between. CDR1 and CDR2 from the germline V gene are SGHRS and YFSETQ. The CDR3 loop spans 15 amino acids. This chain's CDR3 is CASSFGAPNTGELFF. The CDR3 nucleotides read TGCGCCAGCAGCTTTGGGGCCCCGAACACCGGGGAGCTGTTTTTT. The full variable domain, its missing parts supplied by reference TRBV5-1 and TRBJ2-2, is KAGVTQTPRYLIKTRGQQVTLSCSPISGHRSVSWYQQTPGQGLQFLFEYFSETQRNKGNFPGRFSGRQFSNSRSEMNVSTLELGDSALYLCASSFGAPNTGELFFGEGSRLTVL.

The J gene is TRBJ2-6, the V gene TRBV6-2 or TRBV6-3; 11 bases fit TRBD1. Germline V gives CDR1 MNHEY, CDR2 SVGEGT. The CDR3 covers 19 residues. Unmatched junction bases numbered 9, after V lost 2 bases and J lost 3 bases. CDR3 loop: CASSYPRTGGLIGANVLTF. In DNA, the CDR3 is TGTGCCAGCAGTTACCCTCGGACAGGGGGCCTGATTGGGGCCAACGTCCTGACTTTC.

Here the CDR3 DNA reads TGCGCCAGCAGCTATTCGAGCTCCTACAATGAGCAGTTCTTC. Its translation: CASSYSSSYNEQFF. The chain joins TRBV5-1 to TRBJ2-1, with D uncertain. Germline lookup yields CDR1 SGHRS and CDR2 YFSETQ. The germline V and J ends were trimmed by 3 bases and 0 bases, with 7 bases remaining between them. The CDR3 is made up of 14 amino acids. Drawing the rest from reference TRBV5-1 and TRBJ2-1, the complete variable domain is KAGVTQTPRYLIKTRGQQVTLSCSPISGHRSVSWYQQTPGQGLQFLFEYFSETQRNKGNFPGRFSGRQFSNSRSEMNVSTLELGDSALYLCASSYSSSYNEQFFGPGTRLTVL.

The genes are TRBV7-8 and TRBJ1-1, with D maybe TRBD1 (6 bases). CDR1 and CDR2 from the germline V gene are SGHVS and FQNEAQ. Trimming took 5 bases from V and 5 from J, leaving 15 bases between them. This CDR3 has 14 residues. The CDR3 DNA follows: TGTGCCAGCAGCCAGGGAGGGGGGCGGACTGAAGCTTTCTTT. Residues: CASSQGGGRTEAFF. The full variable domain, in which reference TRBV7-8 and TRBJ1-1 provide the parts outside the CDR3, is GAGVSQSPRYKVAKRGQDVALRCDPISGHVSLFWYQQALGQGPEFLTYFQNEAQLDKSGLPSDRFFAERPEGSVSTLKIQRTQQEDSAVYLCASSQGGGRTEAFFGQGTRLTVV.

J is TRBJ2-1 and V is TRBV24-1; 8 bases fit TRBD2. Germline CDR1 reads KGHDR; CDR2 reads SFDVKD. The CDR3 is made up of 14 amino acids. J was trimmed by 9 bases and V by 5 bases; bases with no gene match: 8. The CDR3 protein is CATSVRSGGPEQFF. CDR3 nucleotide sequence: TGTGCCACCAGTGTCCGAAGCGGGGGACCTGAGCAGTTCTTC.

The chain employs TRBV3-1 (or the pseudogene TRBV3-2) and TRBJ1-6; 9 bases match TRBD1. The CDR3 totals 18 residues. Trimming took 1 base from V and 13 from J; bases not matched to a gene: 17. Germline CDR1 LGHDT, CDR2 YNNKEL (reference sequence). In DNA, the CDR3 is TGTGCCAGCAGCCAAGCCCTCGGGACAGGGATGGGTATGGGGCCCCTCCACTTT. The encoded protein is CASSQALGTGMGMGPLHF.

V gene TRBV2 combines with J gene TRBJ2-1; D is undetermined. Looked up from germline, CDR1 is SNHLY and CDR2 is FYNNEI. Trimming cost V 2 bases and J 8 bases, with 7 bases left between them. The CDR3 runs to 12 residues. The CDR3 sequence: CASSELWDEQFF. The CDR3 nucleotides read TGTGCCAGCAGTGAACTGTGGGATGAGCAGTTCTTC.

The chain carries TRBV19 and TRBJ2-1; 15 nucleotides match TRBD2. Germline CDR1 reads LNHDA; CDR2 reads SQIVND (reference sequence). CDR3 length: 16 amino acids. Germline trimming cut 0 bases from V and 16 bases from J; bases unmatched to any gene: 10. DNA of the CDR3: TGTGCCAGTAGTATAGATCCCGGGACTAGCGGGAGGACGCGATTCTTC. Translating it yields CASSIDPGTSGRTRFF.

This clone was found once. CDR3: CSVVWPRGTVNTEAFF. The CDR3, as DNA: TGCAGCGTTGTATGGCCCAGGGGAACGGTAAACACTGAAGCTTTCTTT. This chain connects TRBV29-1 to TRBJ1-1; D is perhaps TRBD1 (6 bases). The CDR3 is 16 residues long. CDR1 and CDR2 (germline): SQVTM, ANQGSEA. Trimming shortened V by 4 bases and J by 2 bases, and 20 bases separated the two germline ends.

The chain's CDR3 is CASRPGGSGNTIYF. CDR3 sequence (DNA): TGTGCCAGCAGGCCAGGGGGCTCTGGAAACACCATATATTTT. The V and J genes are TRBV7-2 and TRBJ1-3, with 7 bases that match TRBD1. V lost 6 bases, J lost 0 bases, and 2 bases stayed unmatched. CDR3 length equals 14 residues. Germline lookup yields CDR1 SGHTA and CDR2 FQGNSA.

J is TRBJ1-1 and V is TRBV7-3; D gene ambiguous. The germline CDR1 and CDR2 sequences are SGHTA and FQGTGA. V was trimmed by 5 bases and J by 0 bases, leaving 10 bases between them. The CDR3 is 14 amino acids. CDR3 DNA sequence: TGTGCCAGCAGCCTGGACGGCATGAACACTGAAGCTTTCTTT. Translated, it gives CASSLDGMNTEAFF.

The chain uses TRBV19 and TRBJ2-1; possibly TRBD2 for D (7 bases). V shed 9 bases and J shed 7 bases, with 22 bases lying between them. The germline V gene has CDR1 LNHDA and CDR2 SQIVND (reference sequence). This CDR3 has 15 amino acids. The CDR3 coding sequence is TGTGCCAGCAGGGGCGGGGGAGCGTGGCGGAATGAGCAGTTCTTC. Protein: CASRGGGAWRNEQFF.

This chain links TRBV7-9 with TRBJ2-3, with D unclear. Trimming pared 8 bases from V and 1 base from J, leaving 10 bases between. The germline gives CDR1 SEHNR, CDR2 FQNEAQ (reference sequence). The CDR3 length is 13 residues. The CDR3, as DNA: TGTGCCAGCCTCCTCGTAGGCACAGATACGCAGTATTTT. Amino acids: CASLLVGTDTQYF.

The V and J genes are TRBV11-2 and TRBJ1-6, with a weak D call TRBD1 (6 bases). The V and J ends lost 6 bases and 7 bases respectively, with 16 bases between them. CDR3 length: 15 amino acids. In germline, CDR1 is SGHAT, CDR2 FQNNGV. The CDR3 reads CASSRTGRGNSPLHF. For the CDR3, the DNA is TGTGCCAGCAGTCGAACCGGAAGGGGGAATTCACCCCTCCACTTT.

The chain has TRBV6-6 and TRBJ1-3, with 10 bases identical to TRBD1. Trimming at V came to 5 bases and at J to 2 bases, leaving 9 bases not matched to a gene. CDR1 is MNHNY and CDR2 is SVGAGI in the germline V gene (reference sequence). The CDR3 contains 17 residues. CDR3 sequence (DNA): TGTGCCAGCAGTCCGAAGACAGGGGGCTCGGCTGGAAACACCATATATTTT. It translates to CASSPKTGGSAGNTIYF.

The rearrangement links TRBV7-3 to TRBJ2-1, with 7 positions matching TRBD2. Germline CDR1 and CDR2: SGHTA and FQGTGA. The CDR3 runs to 13 residues. The ends lost 2 bases at V and 7 bases at J; junction bases unmatched: 2. DNA for the CDR3: TGTGCCAGCAGCTTATTCGGGAGGAATGAGCAGTTCTTC. It specifies CASSLFGRNEQFF.